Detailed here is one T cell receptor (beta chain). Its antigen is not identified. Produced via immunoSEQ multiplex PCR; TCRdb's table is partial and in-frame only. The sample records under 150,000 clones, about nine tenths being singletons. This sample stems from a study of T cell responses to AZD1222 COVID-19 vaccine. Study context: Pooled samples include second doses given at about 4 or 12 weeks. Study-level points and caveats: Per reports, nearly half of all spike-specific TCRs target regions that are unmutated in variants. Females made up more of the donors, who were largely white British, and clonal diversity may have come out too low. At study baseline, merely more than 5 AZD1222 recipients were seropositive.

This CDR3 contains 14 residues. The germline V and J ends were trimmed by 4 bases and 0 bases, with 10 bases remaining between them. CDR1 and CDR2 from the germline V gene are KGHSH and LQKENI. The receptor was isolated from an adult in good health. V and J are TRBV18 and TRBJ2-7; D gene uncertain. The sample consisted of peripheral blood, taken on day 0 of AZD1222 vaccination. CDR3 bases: TGTGCCAGCTCACTTGAACGAAGCTCCTACGAGCAGTACTTC. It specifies CASSLERSSYEQYF.